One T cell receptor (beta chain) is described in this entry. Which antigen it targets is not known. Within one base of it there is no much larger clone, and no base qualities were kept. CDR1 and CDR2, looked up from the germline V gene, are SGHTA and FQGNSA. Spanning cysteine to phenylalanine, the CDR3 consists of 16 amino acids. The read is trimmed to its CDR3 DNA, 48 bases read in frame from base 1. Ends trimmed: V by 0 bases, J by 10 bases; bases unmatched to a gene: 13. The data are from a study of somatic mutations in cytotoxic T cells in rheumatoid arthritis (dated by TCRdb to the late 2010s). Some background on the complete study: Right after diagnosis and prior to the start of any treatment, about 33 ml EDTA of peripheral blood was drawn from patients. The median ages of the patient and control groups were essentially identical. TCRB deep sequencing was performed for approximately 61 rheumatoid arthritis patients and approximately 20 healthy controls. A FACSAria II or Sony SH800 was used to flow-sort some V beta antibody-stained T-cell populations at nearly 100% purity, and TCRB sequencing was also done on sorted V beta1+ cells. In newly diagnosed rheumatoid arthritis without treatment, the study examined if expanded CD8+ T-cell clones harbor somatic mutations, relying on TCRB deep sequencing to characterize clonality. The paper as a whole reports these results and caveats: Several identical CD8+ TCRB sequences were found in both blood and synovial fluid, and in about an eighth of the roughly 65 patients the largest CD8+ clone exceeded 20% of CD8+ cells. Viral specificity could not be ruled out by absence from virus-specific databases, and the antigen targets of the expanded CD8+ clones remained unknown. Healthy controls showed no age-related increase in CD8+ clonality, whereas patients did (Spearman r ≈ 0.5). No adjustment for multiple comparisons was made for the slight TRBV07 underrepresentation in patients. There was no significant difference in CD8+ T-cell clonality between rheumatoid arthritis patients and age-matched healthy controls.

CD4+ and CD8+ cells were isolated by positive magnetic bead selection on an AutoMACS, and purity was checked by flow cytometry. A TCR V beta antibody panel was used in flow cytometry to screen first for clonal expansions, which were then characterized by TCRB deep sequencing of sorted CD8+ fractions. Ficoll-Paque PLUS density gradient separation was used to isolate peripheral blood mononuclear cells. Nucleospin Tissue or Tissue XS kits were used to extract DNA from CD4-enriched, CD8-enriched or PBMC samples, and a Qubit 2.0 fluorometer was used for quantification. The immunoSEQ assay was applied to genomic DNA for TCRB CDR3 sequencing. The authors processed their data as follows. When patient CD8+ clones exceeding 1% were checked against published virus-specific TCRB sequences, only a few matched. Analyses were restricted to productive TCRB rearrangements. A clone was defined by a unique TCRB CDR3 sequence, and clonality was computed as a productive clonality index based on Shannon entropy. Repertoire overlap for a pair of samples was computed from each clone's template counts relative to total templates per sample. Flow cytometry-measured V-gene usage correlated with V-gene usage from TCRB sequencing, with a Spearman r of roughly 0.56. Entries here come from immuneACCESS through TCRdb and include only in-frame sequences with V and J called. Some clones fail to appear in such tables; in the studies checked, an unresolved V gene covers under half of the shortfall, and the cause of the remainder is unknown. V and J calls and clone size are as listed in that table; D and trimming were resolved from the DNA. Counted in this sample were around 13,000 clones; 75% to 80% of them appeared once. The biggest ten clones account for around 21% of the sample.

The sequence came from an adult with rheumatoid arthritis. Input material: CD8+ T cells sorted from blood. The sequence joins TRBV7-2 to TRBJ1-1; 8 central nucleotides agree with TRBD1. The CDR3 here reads CASSLAATGGFLGAFF. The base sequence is TGTGCCAGCAGCTTAGCGGCAACAGGGGGGTTCCTGGGAGCTTTCTTT. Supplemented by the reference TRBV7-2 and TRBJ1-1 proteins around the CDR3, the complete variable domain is GAGVSQSPSNKVTEKGKDVELRCDPISGHTALYWYRQSLGQGLEFLIYFQGNSAPDKSGLPSDRFSAERTGGSVSTLTIQRTQQEDSAVYLCASSLAATGGFLGAFFGQGTRLTVV.